A selection of T cell receptor beta chains follows, all from one sample in a study of blood T cell repertoires in COVID-19. Some clones are missing from TCRdb's copy, which holds only in-frame ones; the method was immunoSEQ multiplex PCR. This table holds about 280,000 clones, about 83% found once. What was sequenced was peripheral blood. These TCRs come from a woman aged 45-65 years who had recovered from COVID-19. Both conserved end residues are part of each CDR3. Fields, in order: D gene, clone size, J gene, V gene, CDR3 protein, CDR3 DNA. A D gene is named only where the DNA matches it firmly. A row's size may be missing; if present it is once, few, many or a size class.

TRBD2 | - | TRBJ2-5 | TRBV3-1/TRBV3-2 | CASSYRTSGVGTQYF | TGTGCCAGCAGCTACAGGACTAGCGGGGTGGGGACCCAGTACTTC
TRBD1 | - | TRBJ2-7 | TRBV5-1 | CASSLPTGGLEQYF | TGCGCCAGCAGCTTGCCGACAGGGGGCCTCGAGCAGTACTTC
TRBD2 | - | TRBJ2-1 | TRBV5-5 | CASSLARTSGGAAEQFF | TGTGCCAGCAGCTTGGCGCGGACTAGCGGGGGGGCCGCTGAGCAGTTCTTC
- | - | TRBJ2-2 | TRBV28 | CASKGVLSGELFF | TGTGCCAGCAAAGGGGTCCTGTCCGGGGAGCTGTTTTTT
TRBD1 | once | TRBJ1-2 | TRBV2 | CASSAHGRTGMYGYTF | TGTGCCAGCAGTGCTCACGGGAGGACAGGGATGTATGGCTACACCTTC
TRBD1 | - | TRBJ1-5 | TRBV24-1 | CATSDPRDSLGNQPQHF | TGTGCCACCAGTGATCCAAGGGACAGTTTAGGGAATCAGCCCCAGCATTTT
TRBD1 | - | TRBJ1-2 | TRBV4-2 | CASSPDRAYYGYTF | TGTGCCAGCAGCCCAGACAGGGCGTACTATGGCTACACCTTC
TRBD1 | once | TRBJ1-5 | TRBV6-5 | CASSWTGANQPQHF | TGTGCCAGCAGTTGGACAGGGGCCAATCAGCCCCAGCATTTT
- | - | TRBJ2-1 | TRBV7-9 | CASSLSSGTYNEQFF | TGTGCCAGCAGCTTATCCAGCGGTACCTACAATGAGCAGTTCTTC
TRBD2 | few | TRBJ2-7 | TRBV7-2 | CASSLVPSGYSYEQYF | TGTGCCAGCAGCTTAGTCCCTAGCGGGTACTCCTACGAGCAGTACTTC
- | - | TRBJ1-1 | TRBV3-1/TRBV3-2 | CASSQVGGNTEAFF | TGTGCCAGCAGCCAAGTAGGGGGGAACACTGAAGCTTTCTTT
TRBD1 | - | TRBJ2-1 | TRBV12-3/TRBV12-4 | CASSFNGQVQFF | TGTGCCAGCAGTTTTAATGGACAGGTCCAGTTCTTC
TRBD2 | - | TRBJ2-7 | TRBV28 | CASRLSGSQPYEQYF | TGTGCCAGCAGACTTAGCGGGAGCCAACCCTACGAGCAGTACTTC
TRBD2 | - | TRBJ2-1 | TRBV7-3 | CASSLSTSGGSYNEQFF | TGTGCCAGCAGCCTATCTACTAGCGGAGGCTCCTACAATGAGCAGTTCTTC
- | - | TRBJ1-1 | TRBV28 | CASSLSPREGFF | TGTGCCAGCAGTTTATCTCCCAGGGAAGGTTTCTTT
TRBD1 | - | TRBJ1-1 | TRBV7-9 | CASSLSGGRGRTEAFF | TGTGCCAGCAGCTTATCCGGTGGCAGGGGGCGGACTGAAGCTTTCTTT
TRBD1 | - | TRBJ1-2 | TRBV24-1 | CATSDSRQGFGYTF | TGTGCCACCAGTGATTCCCGACAGGGATTTGGCTACACCTTC
TRBD1 | - | TRBJ2-6 | TRBV19 | CASSSPGQRISGANVLTF | TGTGCCAGTAGTTCCCCGGGACAGCGTATCTCTGGGGCCAACGTCCTGACTTTC
TRBD2 | - | TRBJ2-3 | TRBV7-3 | CASSSSGGATDTQYF | TGTGCCAGCAGCTCTAGCGGGGGGGCCACAGATACGCAGTATTTT
TRBD2 | - | TRBJ2-6 | TRBV4-3 | CASGRGDGANVLTF | TGCGCCAGCGGCCGGGGGGACGGGGCCAACGTCCTGACTTTC
- | - | TRBJ2-6 | TRBV19 | CASSLQGGTSGANVLTF | TGTGCCAGTAGTTTACAGGGGGGGACTTCTGGGGCCAACGTCCTGACTTTC
TRBD2 | - | TRBJ2-6 | TRBV13 | CASSSVSRLAGINSGANVLTF | TGTGCCAGCAGCTCAGTGTCGCGCCTAGCGGGAATAAACTCTGGGGCCAACGTCCTGACTTTC
- | - | TRBJ2-6 | TRBV5-4 | CASSSAGANVLTF | TGTGCCAGCAGCTCCGCTGGGGCCAACGTCCTGACTTTC
TRBD2 | - | TRBJ2-2 | TRBV19 | CASSVVAGVPGELFF | TGTGCCAGTAGTGTGGTAGCGGGAGTCCCCGGGGAGCTGTTTTTT
TRBD1 | - | TRBJ1-3 | TRBV3-1/TRBV3-2 | CASSQGGQGAGDTIYF | TGTGCCAGCAGCCAAGGGGGACAGGGGGCTGGGGACACCATATATTTT
TRBD1 | - | TRBJ1-4 | TRBV28 | CASRTGNGEKLFF | TGTGCCAGCCGGACAGGCAACGGTGAAAAACTGTTTTTT